The text below deals with one TCR beta chain. The antigen remains unidentified. This sample stems from a study of regulatory T cells in long-lasting Graves disease. General study points: TRBV28, TRBJ1-2 and TRBJ2-5 were segments that persistent disease favored.

Regarding time point: persistent/refractory GD, antithyroid drugs over 5 years with positive TRAb. TCR sequences were obtained from RNA taken from PBMCs. V was pared by 5 bases and J by 1 base, with 3 bases of the junction left unmatched. CDR3 size: 15 residues. Germline V gene sequence: CDR1 SGHVS, CDR2 FQNEAQ. CDR3 regions were amplified by Arm-PCR using iRepertoire HTBI primers to build TCR beta libraries. Authors' methods: Samples collectively showed more than 55 TRBV and 14 TRBJ segments. TCRdb analysed the multiplex PCR reads with MiXCR anew, one entry per CDR3 protein. The V and J calls follow TCRdb's processing rather than the paper's. The sample yields roughly 360,000 distinct CDR3 sequences, 23% seen once.

The sequence derives from a woman aged 35 to 49 with Graves disease. The sequencing used peripheral blood mononuclear cells (PBMCs), collected when the disease was refractory, from a patient treated with antithyroid drugs. This rearrangement joins TRBV7-8 to TRBJ2-2, with TRBD1 matching 8 bases. CDR3 coding DNA: TGTGCCAGCAGCGGACAGGGAAGGAACACCGGGGAGCTGTTTTTT. Translated: CASSGQGRNTGELFF.